The rows below give T cell receptor beta chains drawn from one sample of a study of regulatory T cells in long-lasting Graves disease. MiXCR, applied by TCRdb to the multiplex PCR reads, yields one record per CDR3 protein. The sample holds about 360,000 distinct CDR3 sequences, 15% to 20% seen once. The data were also submitted as part of a second study, on T cells in Graves' hyperthyroidism and ophthalmopathy.

Sample: peripheral blood mononuclear cells (PBMCs), taken at new diagnosis, from a patient treated with antithyroid drugs. The origin of the receptors is a woman younger than 35 with Graves disease. Both conserved end residues are part of each CDR3. Size values are once, few and many counts, or a class for expanded clones, and some rows have none.

j_call v_call clone_size cdr3_aa
TRBJ2-7 TRBV29-1 NA CSVAGAAFYEQYF
TRBJ1-1 TRBV7-9 NA CASSPFESRNTEAFF
TRBJ1-4 TRBV7-8 many CASSFGTGRGNEKLFF
TRBJ2-7 TRBV9 many CASSVEWASGDEQYF
TRBJ2-6 TRBV29-1 few CSAGGDRGLSGANVLTF
TRBJ1-4 TRBV14 NA CASSYTGGAWEKLFF
TRBJ2-5 TRBV2 many CASKGAGETQYF
TRBJ2-7 TRBV30 many CAWSAAGSYEQYF
TRBJ1-1 TRBV5-6 NA CASSLEGLRTEAFF
TRBJ1-4 TRBV29-1 few CSAGQATNEKLFF
TRBJ2-2 TRBV5-1 NA CASSLDAQYTGELFF
TRBJ2-2 TRBV6-1 few CASSPTGVAGELFF
TRBJ2-1 TRBV7-3 many CASSLTGQGVGREQFF
TRBJ2-7 TRBV6-1 many CASSWTSGGYEQYF
TRBJ2-2 TRBV2 many CASSVGRMNTGELFF
TRBJ1-6 TRBV18 many CASSPGTGSSPLHF
TRBJ2-1 TRBV7-3 many CASSHAGGNNEQFF
TRBJ1-4 TRBV28 few CASSLAAGATNEKLFF
TRBJ2-3 TRBV10-3 few CAISGDADTQYF
TRBJ2-1 TRBV2 many CASSAWDGNNEQFF
TRBJ1-1 TRBV3-1 many CASSQVGRTEAFF
NA TRBV6-1 NA CASTTGSGGGETQYF
TRBJ1-6 TRBV3-1 many CASSHQGTLNSPLHF
TRBJ1-1 TRBV27 many CASSPTGTEAFF
TRBJ1-2 TRBV10-3 few CAISDRVGGYTF
TRBJ2-1 TRBV6-5 few CASSYGLAGGPYNEQFF
TRBJ2-5 TRBV9 many CASSVSPLAGLQETQYF
TRBJ2-2 TRBV10-3 few CAISGTASGELFF
TRBJ2-5 TRBV4-2 NA CASSPSEGLAGVETQYF
TRBJ2-3 TRBV11-1 many CASRSERRLSTDTQYF
TRBJ2-1 TRBV9 NA CASRGTSGNDEQFF
TRBJ1-1 TRBV5-1 many CASSADTEAFF
TRBJ2-7 TRBV15 few CATSRRTGFYEQYF
TRBJ2-3 TRBV9 NA CASSPLGEASTDTQYF
TRBJ2-1 TRBV2 many CASSDLGGSYNEQFF
TRBJ2-2 TRBV5-1 many CASSLKGVAGELFF
TRBJ2-7 TRBV28 many CASVREVRGEQYF
TRBJ2-7 TRBV5-1 once CASSSDRVGEQYF
TRBJ2-3 TRBV19 few CASSIPGTDTQYF
TRBJ2-4 TRBV6-2/TRBV6-3 few CASSPQSIQYF
TRBJ1-1 TRBV7-2 NA CASSPYRNTEAFF
TRBJ1-1 TRBV2 many CASSEAGANLNTEAFF
TRBJ2-3 TRBV10-3 few CAISASKGDYRDTQYF
TRBJ1-5 TRBV7-9 NA CASSSGADARQPQHF
TRBJ1-2 TRBV27 few CASSDPGRQGYGYTF
TRBJ2-2 TRBV28 many CASSLLLAGNFENTGELFF
TRBJ1-1 TRBV7-2 many CASSWGQLSEAFF
TRBJ2-4 TRBV5-4 NA CASSPGQGRNIQYF
TRBJ2-5 TRBV7-2 many CASSSAGTGGWETQYF
TRBJ2-3 TRBV12-3/TRBV12-4 many CASSPLAGGQIDTQYF
TRBJ2-7 TRBV7-2 few CASSTTGTAITEQYF
TRBJ2-2 TRBV30 many CAWTNTGELFF
TRBJ2-7 TRBV6-5 few CASSYLGLAGARTYEQYF
TRBJ2-2 TRBV2 NA CASSLSGTGITGELFF